Listed below are T cell receptor beta chains from one sample, sequenced in a study of blood T cells in healthy people across ages. One entry per CDR3 protein results from TCRdb running MiXCR on the 5' RACE reads. The repertoire holds over a million distinct CDR3 sequences, with under 55% as singletons. Sequencing was done on a sample of blood. The origin of the receptors is a woman under 30 in good health. CDR3s leave out the opening cysteine and the closing phenylalanine or tryptophan. The size entry is marked missing in some rows and otherwise reads once, few, many or a size class.

j_gene	v_gene	abundance	CDR3aa
TRBJ2-6	TRBV2	-	ASSETWGRGYGANVLT
TRBJ1-2	TRBV7-2	few	ASSLVEGAGYGYT
TRBJ2-3	TRBV20-1	-	SARRGVFTDTQY
TRBJ1-4	TRBV6-5	-	ACSSDGRNEKLF
TRBJ1-4	TRBV12-3/TRBV12-4	once	ASSPTGEDREKLF
TRBJ2-1	TRBV29-1	-	SVEDGERSYNEQF
TRBJ2-1	TRBV30	-	AWSTLAGGDNEQF
TRBJ2-5	TRBV4-1	-	ASSLMITGGETQY
TRBJ2-5	TRBV6-6	few	ASSYSYLGGTQY
TRBJ2-3	TRBV6-2/TRBV6-3	-	ASSYLRGADTQY
TRBJ2-1	TRBV6-5	-	ASSYSNQGSNEQF
TRBJ2-1	TRBV2	few	ASSTQGSSYNEQF
TRBJ2-2	TRBV7-6	once	ASSLARGVAGELF
TRBJ2-1	TRBV25-1	few	ASGPLGGDEQF
TRBJ2-4	TRBV20-1	-	SARETINIQY
TRBJ1-1	TRBV27	-	ASSVRGSGEAF
TRBJ2-1	TRBV12-3/TRBV12-4	-	ASSPRQKSSYNEQF
TRBJ2-1	TRBV20-1	-	SARALAGGYEQF